A single sample is the source of the 25 T cell receptor beta chains below, sequenced in a study of T-cell memory formation after mild COVID-19. One entry per CDR3 protein results from TCRdb running MiXCR on the 5' RACE reads. Here the sample spans around 250,000 distinct CDR3 sequences, approximately 10% being singletons. The specimen sequenced was PBMCs or a T cell subset sorted from them (not recorded which). These receptors originate from a man aged 18 to 29 who had mild COVID-19 (a few samples of this study predate the infection). Cell type and time point are not known.

Comments on this clonotype: Being one base from a much bigger clone, this may be a read error. The chain links TRBV6-5 to TRBJ2-3, with no clear D. The ends were cut back, 4 bases at V and 0 bases at J, with 11 bases in the middle. The V gene's germline CDR1 is MNHEY and CDR2 SVGAGI. The CDR3 length is 15 residues. CDR3 in DNA: TGTGCCAGCAGTTTGCGAAACTCTAGCACAGATACGCAGTATTTT. Translation: CASSLRNSSTDTQYF.

The V gene is TRBV30, the J gene TRBJ2-3; a weak D match, TRBD1 (5 bases). Germline V lookup: CDR1 GTSNPN, CDR2 SVGIG (reference sequence). The CDR3 contains 13 residues. V lost 2 bases and J lost 2, with 8 bases in between. CDR3 DNA sequence: TGTGCCTGGAGTAGGGGATACACAGATACGCAGTATTTT. Encoded protein: CAWSRGYTDTQYF.

The chain carries TRBV4-1 and TRBJ2-7, with 7 bases aligning to TRBD1. Germline CDR1 and CDR2: MGHRA and YSYEKL. The V segment lost 3 bases and the J segment 2 bases; nucleotides outside the gene matches: 10. This CDR3 has 16 residues. The CDR3 DNA reads TGCGCCAGCAGCCACACCGAGACCGGGACAGCCTACGAGCAGTACTTC. Its translation: CASSHTETGTAYEQYF.

On this clonotype itself: One junction end does not reproduce the germline sequence, and a read error may be involved. This rearrangement joins TRBV7-2 to TRBJ2-5, with TRBD2 matching 11 bases. Per the germline V gene, CDR1 is SGHTA and CDR2 is FQGNSA. The CDR3 runs 14 residues. The CDR3 protein is CASSFSGGAPSEHF. In nucleotides, the CDR3 is TGTGCCAGCAGCTTTAGCGGGGGGGCCCCAAGCGAGCACTTC.

This clonotype was found once. Sequence at one end of the junction differs from germline and may be a read error. The chain recombines TRBV5-1 with TRBJ1-1; D is perhaps TRBD1 (5 bases). Germline lookup yields CDR1 SGHRS and CDR2 YFSETQ. The CDR3 covers 14 residues. The CDR3 DNA follows: TGCGCCAGCACCTTGTCGGCCGGGGGCACTGAAGCTTTCTTT. This sequence encodes CASTLSAGGTEAFF.

This clonotype was counted a few times. The chain employs TRBV5-1 and TRBJ1-1; no reliable D call. From germline, CDR1 is SGHRS and CDR2 YFSETQ. Between the trimmed V and J ends, which lost 6 bases and 1 base, there was a span of 10 bases. CDR3 length: 13 amino acids. The CDR3 loop reads CASTRDGNTEAFF. DNA for the CDR3: TGCGCCAGCACCCGGGATGGGAACACTGAAGCTTTCTTT. The variable domain in full, with the rest retrieved from reference TRBV5-1 and TRBJ1-1, is KAGVTQTPRYLIKTRGQQVTLSCSPISGHRSVSWYQQTPGQGLQFLFEYFSETQRNKGNFPGRFSGRQFSNSRSEMNVSTLELGDSALYLCASTRDGNTEAFFGQGTRLTVV.

The rearrangement links TRBV5-6 to TRBJ1-6, with a possible D match to TRBD1 (5 bases). Trimming removed 4 bases from V and 3 bases from J, with 8 bases in between. Germline assignment: CDR1 SGHDT and CDR2 YYEEEE. This CDR3 is 14 amino acids long. Here the CDR3 DNA reads TGTGCCAGCAGCGGGACGGTCTATAATTCACCCCTCCACTTT. It yields the protein CASSGTVYNSPLHF. Supplemented by reference TRBV5-6 and TRBJ1-6, the full variable domain reads DAGVTQSPTHLIKTRGQQVTLRCSPKSGHDTVSWYQQALGQGPQFIFQYYEEEERQRGNFPDRFSGHQFPNYSSELNVNALLLGDSALYLCASSGTVYNSPLHFGNGTRLTVT.

This clonotype was observed at least ten times. The chain couples TRBV20-1 to TRBJ1-1; D call uncertain. CDR3 length: 11 amino acids. Germline assignment: CDR1 DFQATT and CDR2 SNEGSKA (reference sequence). V gave up 3 bases and J gave up 6 bases, with 8 bases separating them. This CDR3 reads CSARGRAEAFF. In DNA form, the CDR3 reads TGCAGTGCTAGGGGGAGGGCTGAAGCTTTCTTT.

The table lists this clonotype with a few counts. The CDR3 is CASSLTSSDTQYF. In DNA form, the CDR3 reads TGCGCCAGCAGCCTAACTAGTTCAGATACGCAGTATTTT. This chain joins TRBV5-1 and TRBJ2-3; the D gene is possibly TRBD2 (5 bases). Between the trimmed V and J ends, which lost 4 bases and 4 bases, there was a span of 10 bases. The CDR3 extends over 13 amino acids. Germline V CDR1 and CDR2: SGHRS, YFSETQ.

The CDR3 loop reads CAINRTSALMFYEQYV. CDR3 nucleotide sequence: TGTGCCATCAACCGGACTAGCGCTCTTATGTTCTACGAGCAGTACGTC. The chain has TRBV10-3 and TRBJ2-7; 9 bases align to TRBD2. Germline values: CDR1 ENHRY, CDR2 SYGVKD. The V gene end was trimmed by 7 bases and the J gene end by 3 bases; junction bases not matched to a gene: 13. The length of the CDR3 is 16 residues.

In DNA, the CDR3 is TGCAGTGCTAGAGATGGCGGGGGGGTGGCAGATACGCAGTATTTT. It specifies CSARDGGGVADTQYF. The chain has TRBV20-1 and TRBJ2-3, with 9 bases lining up with TRBD2. This CDR3 is built from 15 residues. After removal of 0 bases from V and 4 bases from J, the junction contained 5 bases not matched to a gene. Germline V gives CDR1 DFQATT, CDR2 SNEGSKA (reference sequence).

At least ten counts were recorded for this clonotype. The chain carries TRBV5-1 and TRBJ2-5; D gene ambiguous. The CDR3 runs to 14 residues. CDR1 is SGHRS, CDR2 YFSETQ, per germline. With 0 bases removed from V and 0 bases from J, the gap between germline ends came to 6 bases. The chain's CDR3 is CASSLGYNQETQYF. For the CDR3, the DNA is TGCGCCAGCAGCTTGGGTTACAACCAAGAGACCCAGTACTTC.

V is TRBV6-2 or TRBV6-3 and J is TRBJ1-5; D remains unclear. The CDR3 loop spans 16 amino acids. Deletions cut 6 bases from V and 2 bases from J, with 17 bases between. The V gene's germline CDR1 is MNHEY and CDR2 SVGEGT. The CDR3 sequence is CASRKSSAGGNQPQHF. The CDR3 DNA reads as TGTGCCAGCAGGAAAAGCTCCGCGGGAGGCAATCAGCCCCAGCATTTT.

J is TRBJ2-3 and V is TRBV30, with 10 bases aligning to TRBD2. Unmatched junction bases numbered 8, after V lost 2 bases and J lost 3 bases. The CDR3 totals 16 residues. The germline gives CDR1 GTSNPN, CDR2 SVGIG (reference sequence). Here the CDR3 reads CAWSRGAGGLTDTQYF. Here the CDR3 DNA reads TGTGCCTGGAGTCGAGGAGCGGGGGGGTTAACAGATACGCAGTATTTT.

V is TRBV12-3 or TRBV12-4 and J is TRBJ2-3; D is perhaps TRBD2 (7 bases). The germline V and J ends were trimmed by 5 bases and 0 bases, with 12 bases remaining between them. CDR3 length: 15 amino acids. The CDR3 region is CASSPEGGSTDTQYF. The CDR3 coding sequence is TGTGCCAGCAGTCCGGAGGGGGGGAGCACAGATACGCAGTATTTT.

This clonotype was seen many times. This sequence joins TRBV5-1 and TRBJ1-1; no clear D. V lost 1 base, J lost 7 bases, and 11 bases lay in between. The CDR3 is made up of 13 amino acids. Germline values: CDR1 SGHRS, CDR2 YFSETQ. CDR3 in amino acids: CASSLTDGIEAFF. Here the CDR3 DNA reads TGCGCCAGCAGCTTGACGGATGGGATTGAAGCTTTCTTT.

The J gene is TRBJ1-2, the V gene TRBV4-3; unclear D gene. The V end lost 0 bases, the J end lost 7 bases, and 15 bases lay between the germline ends. The CDR3 is made up of 15 amino acids. CDR1 is LGHNA, CDR2 YSLEER, per germline. The CDR3 DNA follows: TGCGCCAGCAGCCAAGATCTTCGAGAACAGTCTGGCTACACCTTC. Its translation: CASSQDLREQSGYTF.

A few counts support this clonotype. A much larger clone lies a single base off, so this may be a read error. J is TRBJ2-1 and V is TRBV7-6; D is possibly TRBD2 (6 bases). CDR1 SGHVS and CDR2 FNYEAQ come from the germline V gene. This CDR3 has 17 residues. The V and J ends lost 1 base and 3 bases respectively, with 16 bases between them. The CDR3 region is CASSLGVDGRNYNEQFF. CDR3 nucleotides: TGTGCCAGCAGCTTAGGGGTTGACGGGAGAAACTACAATGAGCAGTTCTTC.

This clonotype was observed a few times. This chain connects TRBV27 to TRBJ1-2, with 7 bases aligning to TRBD1. The ends lost 5 bases at V and 8 bases at J; junction bases unmatched: 8. The germline V gene has CDR1 MNHEY and CDR2 SMNVEV (reference sequence). The CDR3 length is 13 residues. In nucleotides, the CDR3 is TGTGCCAGCAGTGGCGAGGACAGGCAAGGCTACACCTTC. It codes for CASSGEDRQGYTF.

The chain combines TRBV5-1 with TRBJ2-3; TRBD2 matches at 9 bases. Trimming took 3 bases from V and 2 from J; bases not matched to a gene: 4. The germline V gene has CDR1 SGHRS and CDR2 YFSETQ. The length of the CDR3 is 15 residues. The CDR3 loop reads CASSSSGAPTDTQYF. The CDR3, as DNA: TGCGCCAGCAGCTCTAGCGGGGCGCCCACAGATACGCAGTATTTT.

This clonotype showed up just a few times. A much larger clonotype is one base distant, so this may be a read error. The chain has TRBV11-3 and TRBJ1-1, with D tentatively TRBD1 (5 bases). This CDR3 comprises 14 residues. V was cut by 2 bases and J by 1 base, with 8 bases left in between. Germline lookup yields CDR1 SGHNT and CDR2 YENEEA. CDR3 in DNA: TGTGCCAGCAGCTTACACGGGGGGAACACTGAAGCTTTCTTT. Protein: CASSLHGGNTEAFF.

This clonotype was counted a few times. The rearrangement joins TRBV6-5 to TRBJ1-2; D is unclear. The CDR3 covers 14 residues. With 7 bases removed from V and 4 bases from J, the gap between germline ends came to 16 bases. Germline CDR1 MNHEY, CDR2 SVGAGI. The CDR3 is CASKTSQVLYGYTF. The CDR3 bases are TGTGCCAGCAAAACTAGTCAGGTGCTCTATGGCTACACCTTC.

This clonotype has just a few counts. The chain couples TRBV5-1 to TRBJ1-2, with 8 bases matching TRBD1. Germline V gene data show CDR1 as SGHRS and CDR2 as YFSETQ. The CDR3 sequence is 15 residues long. Losses at the gene ends were 4 bases for V and 2 bases for J; bases not matched to a gene: 7. CDR3 sequence: CASSRRDRMNYGYTF. In nucleotides, the CDR3 is TGCGCCAGCAGCCGCCGGGACAGGATGAACTATGGCTACACCTTC.

This sequence joins TRBV20-1 and TRBJ1-1; TRBD1 might be the D (5 bases). V dropped 5 bases and J dropped 10 bases, with 14 bases sitting between them. The CDR3 is 11 residues long. CDR1 is DFQATT and CDR2 is SNEGSKA in the germline V gene (reference sequence). This CDR3 is CSAHWTGGAFF. The CDR3 DNA follows: TGCAGTGCTCATTGGACCGGGGGAGCTTTCTTT.

The table lists this clonotype with a few counts. J is TRBJ1-5 and V is TRBV5-1; 8 nucleotides align to TRBD1. J lost 3 bases, V lost 3 bases, and 5 bases had no gene match. Germline loops: CDR1 SGHRS, CDR2 YFSETQ. CDR3 length: 15 residues. In DNA, the CDR3 is TGCGCCAGCAGCTCCGGGACAGGAGACAATCAGCCCCAGCATTTT. Translated, it gives CASSSGTGDNQPQHF.